This TCR beta chain was recovered during a study of cytomegalovirus exposure and HLA in healthy donors. Study results and caveats: For most subjects, TCR beta sequences were reported to predict HLA-A and HLA-B alleles with accuracy. Certain sequence variants were highly shared and formed a cluster, and this cluster was likely a sequencing artifact. A later analysis found common viral pathogens apparently linked to several of the most significant clusters. Within an earlier analysis, most TCR beta V segments proved productive either about 87% or about 30% of the time.

The PCR was carried out with 60 Vbeta primers and 13 Jbeta primers. Libraries were prepared by immunoSEQ multiplex PCR; TCRdb keeps only in-frame clonotypes and omits some of them. Found here are some 150,000 clones, about 80% of them singletons; the top ten hold under 4.5%. Germline V gene data show CDR1 as MNHEY and CDR2 as SMNVEV (reference sequence). This CDR3 is built from 15 residues. V lost 3 bases, J lost 4 bases, and 1 base stayed unmatched. This clone was seen once. The antigen is undetermined. The rearrangement joins TRBV27 to TRBJ1-6, with 9 bases lining up with TRBD1. The origin of this receptor is a man younger than 30 in good health and CMV-seronegative. Sequencing was done on a sample of PBMCs. The CDR3: CASSLGQGYNSPLHF. CDR3 nucleotide sequence: TGTGCCAGCAGTTTGGGACAGGGTTATAATTCACCCCTCCACTTT.